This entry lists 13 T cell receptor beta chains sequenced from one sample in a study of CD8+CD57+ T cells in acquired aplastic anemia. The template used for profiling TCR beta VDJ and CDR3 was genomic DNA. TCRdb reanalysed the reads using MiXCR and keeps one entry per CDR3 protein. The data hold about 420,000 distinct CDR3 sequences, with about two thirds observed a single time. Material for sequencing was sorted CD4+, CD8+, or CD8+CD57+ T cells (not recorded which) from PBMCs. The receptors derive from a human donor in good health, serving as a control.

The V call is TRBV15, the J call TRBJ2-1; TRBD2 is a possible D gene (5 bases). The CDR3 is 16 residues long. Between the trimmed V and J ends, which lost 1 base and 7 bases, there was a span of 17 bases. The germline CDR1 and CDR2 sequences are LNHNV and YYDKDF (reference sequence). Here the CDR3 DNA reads TGTGCCACCAGCAGAGTACCTAGCCTCATGATGAATGAGCAGTTCTTC. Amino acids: CATSRVPSLMMNEQFF. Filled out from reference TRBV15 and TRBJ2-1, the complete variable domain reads DAMVIQNPRYQVTQFGKPVTLSCSQTLNHNVMYWYQQKSSQAPKLLFHYYDKDFNNEADTPDNFQSRRPNTSFCFLDIRSPGLGDTAMYLCATSRVPSLMMNEQFFGPGTRLTVL.

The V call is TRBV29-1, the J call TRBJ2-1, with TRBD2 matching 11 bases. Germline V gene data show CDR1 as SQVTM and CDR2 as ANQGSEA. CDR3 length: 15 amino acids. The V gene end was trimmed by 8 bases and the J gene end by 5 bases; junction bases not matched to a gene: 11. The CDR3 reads CSSSQLAGGNNEQFF. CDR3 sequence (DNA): TGCAGCAGCAGCCAATTAGCGGGGGGGAACAATGAGCAGTTCTTC.

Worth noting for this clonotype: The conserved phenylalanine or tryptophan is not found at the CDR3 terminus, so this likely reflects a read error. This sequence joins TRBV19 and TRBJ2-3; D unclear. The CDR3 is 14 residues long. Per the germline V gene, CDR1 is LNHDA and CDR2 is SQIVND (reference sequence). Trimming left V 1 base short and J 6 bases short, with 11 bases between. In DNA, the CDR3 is TGTGCCAGTAGTATAGTTGCGATCAGGGATACGCAGTATTTA. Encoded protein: CASSIVAIRDTQYL.

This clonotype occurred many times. The CDR3 DNA reads as TGCGCCAGCAGCCAGGGTTCGAGCACCGGGGAGCTGTTTTTT. Translated, it gives CASSQGSSTGELFF. The chain couples TRBV4-3 to TRBJ2-2; D is ambiguous. CDR3 size: 14 residues. Germline CDR1 and CDR2: LGHNA and YSLEER. Trimming shortened V by 3 bases and J by 4 bases, and 9 bases separated the two germline ends.

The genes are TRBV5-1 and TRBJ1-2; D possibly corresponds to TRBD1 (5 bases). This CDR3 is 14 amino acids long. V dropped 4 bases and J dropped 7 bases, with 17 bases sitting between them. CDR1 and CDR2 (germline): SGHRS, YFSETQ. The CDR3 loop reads CASSPEGEGPGYTF. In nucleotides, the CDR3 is TGCGCCAGCAGCCCCGAAGGGGAGGGGCCTGGCTACACCTTC.

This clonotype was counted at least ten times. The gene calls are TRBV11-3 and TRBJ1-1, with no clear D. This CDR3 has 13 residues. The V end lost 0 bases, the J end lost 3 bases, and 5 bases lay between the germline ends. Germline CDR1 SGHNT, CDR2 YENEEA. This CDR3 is CASSLDSDTEAFF. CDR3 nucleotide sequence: TGTGCCAGCAGCTTAGACAGTGACACTGAAGCTTTCTTT.

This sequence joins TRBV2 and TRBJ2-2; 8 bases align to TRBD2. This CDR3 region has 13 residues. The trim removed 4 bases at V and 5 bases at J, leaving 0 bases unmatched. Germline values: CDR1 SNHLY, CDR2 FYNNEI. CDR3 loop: CASSVAGTGELFF. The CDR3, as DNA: TGTGCCAGCAGTGTAGCGGGGACCGGGGAGCTGTTTTTT.

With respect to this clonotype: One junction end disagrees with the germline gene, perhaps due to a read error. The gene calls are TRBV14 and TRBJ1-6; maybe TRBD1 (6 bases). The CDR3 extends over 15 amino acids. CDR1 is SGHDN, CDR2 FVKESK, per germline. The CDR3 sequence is CASSLGRGCYSHLHF. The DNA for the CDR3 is TGTGCCAGCAGTTTAGGCAGGGGCTGTTATTCACACCTCCACTTT.

CDR3 in amino acids: CSADSGTGEEKLFF. CDR3 in DNA: TGCAGTGCTGACTCCGGGACAGGGGAAGAAAAACTGTTTTTT. The chain joins TRBV20-1 to TRBJ1-4; 10 positions agree with TRBD1. This CDR3 comprises 14 residues. CDR1 and CDR2 from the germline V gene are DFQATT and SNEGSKA (reference sequence). V was pared by 5 bases and J by 8 bases, with 8 bases of the junction left unmatched.

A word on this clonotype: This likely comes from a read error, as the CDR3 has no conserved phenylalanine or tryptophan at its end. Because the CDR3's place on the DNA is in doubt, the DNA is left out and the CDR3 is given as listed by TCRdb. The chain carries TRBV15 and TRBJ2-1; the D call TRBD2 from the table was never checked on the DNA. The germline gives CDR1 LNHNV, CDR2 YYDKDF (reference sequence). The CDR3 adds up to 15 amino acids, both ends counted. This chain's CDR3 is CATSTLVVGLSRRFS.

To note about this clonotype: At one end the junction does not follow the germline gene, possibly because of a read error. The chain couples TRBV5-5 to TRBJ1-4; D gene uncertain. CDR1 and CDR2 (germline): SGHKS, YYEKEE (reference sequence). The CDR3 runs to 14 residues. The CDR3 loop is CASCLSEVAEKLFF. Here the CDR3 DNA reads TGTGCCAGCTGCTTGTCAGAGGTTGCTGAAAAACTGTTTTTT. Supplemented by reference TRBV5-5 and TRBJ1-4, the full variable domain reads DAGVTQSPTHLIKTRGQQVTLRCSPISGHKSVSWYQQVLGQGPQFIFQYYEKEERGRGNFPDRFSARQFPNYSSELNVNALLLGDSALYLCASCLSEVAEKLFFGSGTQLSVL.

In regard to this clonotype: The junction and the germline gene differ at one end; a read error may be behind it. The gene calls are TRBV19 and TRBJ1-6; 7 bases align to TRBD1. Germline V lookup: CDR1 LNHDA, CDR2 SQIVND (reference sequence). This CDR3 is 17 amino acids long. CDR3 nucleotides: TGTGCCAGTAGTAGGCAGGGGGGGCGATCCTATAATTCACACCTCCACTTT. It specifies CASSRQGGRSYNSHLHF.

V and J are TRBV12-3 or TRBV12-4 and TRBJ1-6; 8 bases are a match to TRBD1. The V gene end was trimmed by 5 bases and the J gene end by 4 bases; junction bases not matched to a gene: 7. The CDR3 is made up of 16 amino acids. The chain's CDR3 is CASSATTGVYNSPLHF. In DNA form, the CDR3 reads TGTGCCAGCAGTGCAACGACAGGGGTTTATAATTCACCCCTCCACTTT.